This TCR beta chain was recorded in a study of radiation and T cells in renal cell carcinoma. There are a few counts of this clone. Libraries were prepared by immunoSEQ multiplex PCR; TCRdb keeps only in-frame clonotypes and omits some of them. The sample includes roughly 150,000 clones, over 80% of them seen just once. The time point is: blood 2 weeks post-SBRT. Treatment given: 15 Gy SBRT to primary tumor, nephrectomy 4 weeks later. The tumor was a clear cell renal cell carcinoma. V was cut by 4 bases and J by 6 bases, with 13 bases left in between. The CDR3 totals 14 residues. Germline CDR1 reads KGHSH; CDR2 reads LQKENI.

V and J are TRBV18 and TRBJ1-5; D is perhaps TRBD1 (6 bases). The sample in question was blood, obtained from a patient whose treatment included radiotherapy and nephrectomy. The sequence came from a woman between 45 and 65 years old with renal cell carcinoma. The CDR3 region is CASSLDRFRQPQHF. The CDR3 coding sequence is TGTGCCAGCTCACTCGACAGGTTCCGTCAGCCCCAGCATTTT.